Detailed here is one TCR beta chain. This entry belongs to a study of blood T cell repertoires in COVID-19. Assay: immunoSEQ multiplex PCR; the TCRdb copy retains only in-frame clones and omits some. Of around 120,000 clones listed, approximately 80% are singletons. This CDR3 has 15 amino acids. CDR1 is MNHNY and CDR2 is SVGAGI in the germline V gene (reference sequence). V trimming: 6 bases; J trimming: 1 base; junction bases outside the gene matches: 7. The V gene is TRBV6-6, the J gene TRBJ1-1, with TRBD1 matching over 8 bases. Sample: peripheral blood. This TCR came from a man aged 40-50 years with active or convalescent COVID-19. This chain's CDR3 is CASRQSRGQNTEAFF. CDR3 in DNA: TGTGCCAGCAGACAAAGCAGGGGGCAGAACACTGAAGCTTTCTTT.